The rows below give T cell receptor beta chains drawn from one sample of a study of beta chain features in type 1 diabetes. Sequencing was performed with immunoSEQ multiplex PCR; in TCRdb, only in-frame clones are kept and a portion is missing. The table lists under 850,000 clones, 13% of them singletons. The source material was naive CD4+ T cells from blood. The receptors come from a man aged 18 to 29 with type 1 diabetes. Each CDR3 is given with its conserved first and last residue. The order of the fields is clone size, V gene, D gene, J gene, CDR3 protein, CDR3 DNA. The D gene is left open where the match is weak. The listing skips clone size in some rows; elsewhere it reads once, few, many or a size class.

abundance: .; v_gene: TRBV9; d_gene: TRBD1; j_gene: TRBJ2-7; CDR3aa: CASSGTGTEYEQYF; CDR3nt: TGTGCCAGCAGCGGTACCGGGACAGAATACGAGCAGTACTTC
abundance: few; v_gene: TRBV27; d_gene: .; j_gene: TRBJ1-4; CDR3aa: CASGQRGEKLFF; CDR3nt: TGTGCCAGCGGGCAACGGGGTGAAAAACTGTTTTTT
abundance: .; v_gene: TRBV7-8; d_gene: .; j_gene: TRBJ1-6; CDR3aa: CASSSDNGSWNSPLHF; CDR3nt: TGTGCCAGCAGCTCGGACAACGGGAGTTGGAATTCACCCCTCCACTTT
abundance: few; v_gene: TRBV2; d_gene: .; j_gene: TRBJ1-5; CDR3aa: CASSPRWADSNQPQHF; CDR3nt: TGTGCCAGCAGCCCGAGGTGGGCCGATAGCAATCAGCCCCAGCATTTT
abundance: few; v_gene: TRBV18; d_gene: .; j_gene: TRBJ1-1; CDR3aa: CASSPQIWGAGDTEAFF; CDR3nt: TGTGCCAGCTCACCACAGATATGGGGGGCGGGCGACACTGAAGCTTTCTTT
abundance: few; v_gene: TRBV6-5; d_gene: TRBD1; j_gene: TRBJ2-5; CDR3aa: CASSYHGQGQETQYF; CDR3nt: TGTGCCAGCAGTTACCATGGACAGGGCCAAGAGACCCAGTACTTC
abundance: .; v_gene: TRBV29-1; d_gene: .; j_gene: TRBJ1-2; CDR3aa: CSVEDNYGYTF; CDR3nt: TGCAGCGTTGAGGATAACTATGGCTACACCTTC
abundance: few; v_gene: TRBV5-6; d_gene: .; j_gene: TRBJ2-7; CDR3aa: CASSLYRVRGSYEQYF; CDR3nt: TGTGCCAGCAGCTTGTACAGGGTTAGGGGATCCTACGAGCAGTACTTC
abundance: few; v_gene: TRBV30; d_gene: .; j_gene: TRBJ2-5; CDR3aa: CAWSEQKETQYF; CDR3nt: TGTGCCTGGAGTGAACAGAAAGAGACCCAGTACTTC
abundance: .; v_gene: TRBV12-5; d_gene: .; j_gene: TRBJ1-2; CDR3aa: CASGYSNYGYTF; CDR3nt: TGTGCTAGTGGTTACTCTAACTATGGCTACACCTTC
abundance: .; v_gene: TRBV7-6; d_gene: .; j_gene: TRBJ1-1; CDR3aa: CASSLNGQLNTEAFF; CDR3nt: TGTGCCAGCAGCTTAAATGGGCAGCTGAACACTGAAGCTTTCTTT
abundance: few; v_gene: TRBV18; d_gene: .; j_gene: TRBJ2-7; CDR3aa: CASSSKSTYEQYF; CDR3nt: TGTGCCAGCTCATCAAAATCTACCTACGAGCAGTACTTC
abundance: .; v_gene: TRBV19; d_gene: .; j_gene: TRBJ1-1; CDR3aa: CASSATGSRNTEAFF; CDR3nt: TGTGCCAGTAGTGCCACAGGGTCACGGAACACTGAAGCTTTCTTT
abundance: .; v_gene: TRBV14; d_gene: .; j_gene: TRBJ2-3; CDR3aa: CASSPRGRPTDTQYF; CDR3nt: TGTGCCAGCAGCCCTCGGGGGAGACCAACAGATACGCAGTATTTT
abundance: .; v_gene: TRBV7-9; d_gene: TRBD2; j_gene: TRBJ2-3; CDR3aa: CASSPSMGGSTDTQYF; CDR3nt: TGTGCCAGCAGCCCCAGTATGGGGGGGAGCACAGATACGCAGTATTTT
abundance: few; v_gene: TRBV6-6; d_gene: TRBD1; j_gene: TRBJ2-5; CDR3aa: CASSRQGGQETQYF; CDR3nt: TGTGCCAGCAGCCGACAGGGTGGCCAAGAGACCCAGTACTTC
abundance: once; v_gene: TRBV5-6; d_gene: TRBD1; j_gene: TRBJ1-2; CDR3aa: CASSLEDRVGYGYTF; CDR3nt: TGTGCCAGCAGCTTGGAGGACAGGGTGGGCTATGGCTACACCTTC
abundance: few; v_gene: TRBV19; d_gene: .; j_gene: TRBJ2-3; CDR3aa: CASRYGTAGTQYF; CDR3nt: TGTGCCAGTAGGTATGGGACAGCGGGTACGCAGTATTTT
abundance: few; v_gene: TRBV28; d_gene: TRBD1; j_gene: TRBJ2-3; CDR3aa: CASSLKQGAPSTDTQYF; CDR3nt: TGTGCCAGCAGCCTCAAACAGGGGGCGCCGAGCACAGATACGCAGTATTTT
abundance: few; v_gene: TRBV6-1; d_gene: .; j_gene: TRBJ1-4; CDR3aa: CASSEFRGTTNEKLFF; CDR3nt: TGTGCCAGCAGTGAATTTCGGGGGACAACTAATGAAAAACTGTTTTTT
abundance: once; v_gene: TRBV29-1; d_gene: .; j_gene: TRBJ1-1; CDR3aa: CSAEEPLGTEAFF; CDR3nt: TGCAGCGCTGAAGAACCTTTGGGTACTGAAGCTTTCTTT
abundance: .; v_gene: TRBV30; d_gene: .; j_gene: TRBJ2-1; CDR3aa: CAWTLGGYNEQFF; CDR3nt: TGTGCCTGGACGCTGGGGGGTTACAATGAGCAGTTCTTC
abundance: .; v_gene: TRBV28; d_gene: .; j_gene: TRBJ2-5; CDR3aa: CASSLGARGASETQYF; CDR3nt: TGTGCCAGCAGTTTAGGGGCCCGGGGGGCTTCGGAGACCCAGTACTTC
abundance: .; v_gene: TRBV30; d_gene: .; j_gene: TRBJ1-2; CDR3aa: CAWDRRVDSGYTF; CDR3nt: TGTGCCTGGGACAGACGGGTCGATAGTGGCTACACCTTC
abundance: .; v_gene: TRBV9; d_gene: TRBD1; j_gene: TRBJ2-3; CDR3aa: CASSAGQDTDTQYF; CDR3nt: TGTGCCAGCAGCGCGGGACAGGACACAGATACGCAGTATTTT
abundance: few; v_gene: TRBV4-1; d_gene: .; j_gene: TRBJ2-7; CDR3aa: CASSQVLGAYEQYF; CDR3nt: TGCGCCAGCAGCCAAGTTCTGGGGGCATACGAGCAGTACTTC
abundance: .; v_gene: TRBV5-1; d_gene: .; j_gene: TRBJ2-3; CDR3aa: CASSGAWGLSTDTQYF; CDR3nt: TGCGCCAGCAGTGGTGCGTGGGGTTTGAGCACAGATACGCAGTATTTT
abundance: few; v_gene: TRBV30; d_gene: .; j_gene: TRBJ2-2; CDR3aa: CAWSVMRVSGELFF; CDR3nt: TGTGCCTGGAGTGTAATGAGGGTATCCGGGGAGCTGTTTTTT
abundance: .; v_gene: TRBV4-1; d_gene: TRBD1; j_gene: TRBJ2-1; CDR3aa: CASSGNAGTGGYNEQFF; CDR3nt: TGCGCCAGCAGCGGCAACGCCGGGACAGGGGGGTACAATGAGCAGTTCTTC
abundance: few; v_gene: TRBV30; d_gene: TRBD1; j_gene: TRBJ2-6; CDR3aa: CAWSELGTGTYGANVLTF; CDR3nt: TGTGCCTGGAGCGAATTAGGGACAGGGACTTACGGGGCCAACGTCCTGACTTTC
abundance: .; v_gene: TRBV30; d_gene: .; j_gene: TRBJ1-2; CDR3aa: CAWSGQVGYGYTF; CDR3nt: TGTGCCTGGAGTGGACAGGTTGGCTATGGCTACACCTTC
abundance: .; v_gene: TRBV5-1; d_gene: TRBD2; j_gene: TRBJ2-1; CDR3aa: CASSVQLAGGTLSEQFF; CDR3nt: TGCGCCAGCAGCGTACAACTAGCGGGCGGGACTCTGAGTGAGCAGTTCTTC
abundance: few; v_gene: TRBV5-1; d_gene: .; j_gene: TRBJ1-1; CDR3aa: CASSSLSEVNTEAFF; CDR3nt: TGCGCCAGCAGCTCTTTATCTGAGGTGAACACTGAAGCTTTCTTT
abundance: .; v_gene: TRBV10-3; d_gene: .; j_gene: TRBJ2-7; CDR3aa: CAISGFNEQYF; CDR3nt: TGTGCCATCAGTGGGTTTAACGAGCAGTACTTC
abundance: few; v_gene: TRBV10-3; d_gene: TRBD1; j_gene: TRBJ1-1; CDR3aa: CAIIPQGDTEAFF; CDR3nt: TGTGCCATCATCCCACAGGGGGATACTGAAGCTTTCTTT
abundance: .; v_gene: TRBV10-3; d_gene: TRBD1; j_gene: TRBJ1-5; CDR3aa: CAISAGTVTQPQHF; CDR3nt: TGTGCCATCAGTGCCGGGACAGTTACTCAGCCCCAGCATTTT
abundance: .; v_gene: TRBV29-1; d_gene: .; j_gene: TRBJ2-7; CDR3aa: CSVGGGPSSYEQYF; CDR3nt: TGCAGCGTGGGCGGGGGCCCCAGCTCCTACGAGCAGTACTTC
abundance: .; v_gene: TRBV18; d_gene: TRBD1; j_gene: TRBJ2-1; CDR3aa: CASSPGQGTVYEQFF; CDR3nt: TGTGCCAGCTCACCGGGACAGGGGACGGTTTATGAGCAGTTCTTC
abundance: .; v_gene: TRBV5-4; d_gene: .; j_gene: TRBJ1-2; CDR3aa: CASSLGYGYTF; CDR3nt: TGTGCCAGCAGCTTGGGCTATGGCTACACCTTC
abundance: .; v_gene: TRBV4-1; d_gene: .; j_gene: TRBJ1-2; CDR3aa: CASSRPSGSPLTNYGYTF; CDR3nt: TGCGCCAGCAGCCGCCCCAGTGGGTCGCCCTTAACTAACTATGGCTACACCTTC
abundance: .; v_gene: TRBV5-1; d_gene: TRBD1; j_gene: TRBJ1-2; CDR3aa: CASSLSGTVNYGYTF; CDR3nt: TGCGCCAGCAGCTTGAGTGGGACAGTCAACTATGGCTACACCTTC
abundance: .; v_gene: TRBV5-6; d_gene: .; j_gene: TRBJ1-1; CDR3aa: CASSLAGRQSMNTEAFF; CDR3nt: TGTGCCAGCAGCTTGGCCGGAAGGCAGTCCATGAACACTGAAGCTTTCTTT
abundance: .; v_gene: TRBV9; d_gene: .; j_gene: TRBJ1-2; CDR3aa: CASSDGGSLIGVPNYGYTF; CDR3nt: TGTGCCAGCAGCGATGGGGGATCGTTAATCGGAGTCCCTAACTATGGCTACACCTTC
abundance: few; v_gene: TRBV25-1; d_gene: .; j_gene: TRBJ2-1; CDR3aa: CASSSLSSYNEQFF; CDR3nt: TGTGCCAGCAGTTCCCTGTCCTCCTACAATGAGCAGTTCTTC
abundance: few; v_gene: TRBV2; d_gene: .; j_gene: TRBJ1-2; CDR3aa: CASSEGTAGYGYTF; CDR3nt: TGTGCCAGCAGTGAAGGTACAGCGGGCTATGGCTACACCTTC
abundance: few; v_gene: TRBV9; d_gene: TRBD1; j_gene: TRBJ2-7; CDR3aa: CASSPGTGVSYEQYF; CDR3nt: TGTGCCAGCAGCCCTGGGACAGGGGTCTCCTACGAGCAGTACTTC
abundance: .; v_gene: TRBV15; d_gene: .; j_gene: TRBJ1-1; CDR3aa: CATSIFPRGAGRNTEAFF; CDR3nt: TGTGCCACCAGCATATTCCCCCGGGGTGCGGGACGGAACACTGAAGCTTTCTTT
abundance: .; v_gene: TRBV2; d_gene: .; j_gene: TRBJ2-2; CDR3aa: CASSARNTGELFF; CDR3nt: TGTGCCAGCAGTGCCCGTAACACCGGGGAGCTGTTTTTT
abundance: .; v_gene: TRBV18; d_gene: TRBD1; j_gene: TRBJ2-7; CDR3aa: CASSTQGGEQYF; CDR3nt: TGTGCCAGCTCAACACAGGGGGGCGAGCAGTACTTC
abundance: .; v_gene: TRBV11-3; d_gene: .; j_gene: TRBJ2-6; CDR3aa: CASSLGRSGANVLTF; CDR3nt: TGTGCCAGCAGCTTAGGCCGCTCTGGGGCCAACGTCCTGACTTTC
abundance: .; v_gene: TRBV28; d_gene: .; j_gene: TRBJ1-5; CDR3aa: CASRSGNIPPQHF; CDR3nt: TGTGCCAGCAGGAGTGGGAATATCCCGCCCCAGCATTTT
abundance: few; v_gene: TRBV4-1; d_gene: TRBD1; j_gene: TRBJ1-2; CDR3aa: CASSQEGQPYGYTF; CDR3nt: TGCGCCAGCAGCCAAGAGGGACAGCCCTATGGCTACACCTTC
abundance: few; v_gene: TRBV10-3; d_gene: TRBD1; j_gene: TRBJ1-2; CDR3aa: CAISEGTGEYGYTF; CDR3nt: TGTGCCATCAGTGAGGGGACAGGCGAATATGGCTACACCTTC
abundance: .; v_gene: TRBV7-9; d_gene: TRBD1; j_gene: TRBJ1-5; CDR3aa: CASSLTGQGNQPQHF; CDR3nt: TGTGCCAGCAGCTTGACAGGGCAGGGCAATCAGCCCCAGCATTTT
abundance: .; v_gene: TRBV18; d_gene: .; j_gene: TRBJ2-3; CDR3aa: CASSPPYATDTQYF; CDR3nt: TGTGCCAGCTCACCACCGTACGCCACAGATACGCAGTATTTT